Listed below are T cell receptor beta chains from one sample, sequenced in a study of response to subunit inactivated influenza vaccine. TCRdb re-called the RT-PCR reads with MiXCR, one entry per CDR3 protein. This sample carries 500,000 to 550,000 distinct CDR3 sequences, 6% to 9% of them seen once, and the ten largest clones take around 13%. The sequences come from PBMCs from blood, collected around 2 years after vaccination. Receptors originate from a man in his fifties or sixties who received an inactivated influenza vaccine. CDR3s include the opening cysteine and the closing phenylalanine or tryptophan. D genes are given only for firm matches. The size of a clone is reported for some rows only, either as once, few or many, or as a class for expanded clones.

few,TRBJ2-7,TRBV28,.,TGTGCCAGCAGTGTTATAGCCTACGAGCAGTACTTC,CASSVIAYEQYF
few,TRBJ2-3,TRBV2,.,TGTGCCAGCAGTGCGGGACATGGATACACAGATACGCAGTATTTT,CASSAGHGYTDTQYF
.,TRBJ2-1,TRBV6-1,.,TGTGCCAGCAGCGACACGGGAGTACTATACAATGAGCAGTTCTTC,CASSDTGVLYNEQFF
many,TRBJ2-2,TRBV5-1,TRBD2,TGCGCCAGCAGCCTACAAGGACTAGCTCGGTCCGGGGAGCTGTTTTTT,CASSLQGLARSGELFF
.,TRBJ2-5,TRBV15,.,TGTGCCACCAGCAGAGATAGGAGCGGCCAAGAGACCCAGTACTTC,CATSRDRSGQETQYF
few,TRBJ2-2,TRBV4-1,.,TGCGCCAGCAGCCAAGAGATACAGGTGGTCACCGGGGAGCTGTTTTTT,CASSQEIQVVTGELFF
.,TRBJ2-2,TRBV5-1,.,TGCGCCAGCAGCTTGCCCCAGGGAGGAACCGGGGAGCTGTTTTTT,CASSLPQGGTGELFF
.,TRBJ1-5,TRBV20-1,.,TGCAGTGCTAGAGATGCTAGAGGGCCCAATGAGCCCCAGCATTTT,CSARDARGPNEPQHF
few,TRBJ2-2,TRBV20-1,.,TGCAGTGCTAGACACTTCACCGGGGAGCTGTTTTTT,CSARHFTGELFF
.,TRBJ2-5,TRBV7-2,.,TGTGCCAGCAGCGACGACAGGTGGATGGAGACCCAGTACTTC,CASSDDRWMETQYF
few,TRBJ2-7,TRBV28,.,TGTGCCAGCAGTTTGAGGGAATCCGAGCAGTACTTC,CASSLRESEQYF
few,TRBJ1-4,TRBV20-1,.,TGCAGTGCTAGCCGAGGGCCAGATAATGAAAAACTGTTTTTT,CSASRGPDNEKLFF
few,TRBJ1-4,TRBV5-1,TRBD1,TGCGCCAGCAGATTGACAGGGGCGGGTGAAAAACTGTTTTTT,CASRLTGAGEKLFF
many,TRBJ2-7,TRBV25-1,TRBD2,TGTGCCAGCAGTGAAAGATCGCTAGCGGGAGTTGGGGAGCAGTACTTC,CASSERSLAGVGEQYF
many,TRBJ1-5,TRBV28,.,TGTGCCAGCCGGGACGGTAACAATCAGCCCCAGCATTTT,CASRDGNNQPQHF
few,TRBJ2-3,TRBV6-1,TRBD2,TGTGCCAGCAGAGAGAGCGGGGTTGGCACAGATACGCAGTATTTT,CASRESGVGTDTQYF
few,TRBJ1-2,TRBV7-2,.,TGTGCCAGCAGGGTTCAGAAGGACTATGGCTACACCTTC,CASRVQKDYGYTF
few,TRBJ1-2,TRBV28,.,TGTGCCAGCAGCCTACCGGGACTTCACTATGGCTACACCTTC,CASSLPGLHYGYTF
few,TRBJ2-1,TRBV14,TRBD2,TGTGCCAGCAGCCAAGATCGAGCGGGGGCCCTCAATGAGCAGTTCTTC,CASSQDRAGALNEQFF
.,TRBJ2-7,TRBV18,.,TGTGCCAGCTCACCAGGTCTGGCTTTCGAGCAGTACTTC,CASSPGLAFEQYF
few,TRBJ1-6,TRBV20-1,.,TGCAGTGCTAAGGGGAGTGGGTCACCCCTCCACTTT,CSAKGSGSPLHF
.,TRBJ2-5,TRBV4-3,TRBD2,TGCGCCAGCAGCCAAGGACTAGCGGAGACCCAGTGCTTC,CASSQGLAETQCF
few,TRBJ1-2,TRBV12-3/TRBV12-4,TRBD1,TGTGCCAGCAGTTCCGGGACAGGGCATGGCTACACCTTC,CASSSGTGHGYTF
.,TRBJ2-1,TRBV19,TRBD2,TGTGCCAGTAGTATAGAACCGGGGAGGGGTCATGAGCAGTTCTTC,CASSIEPGRGHEQFF
.,TRBJ2-5,TRBV5-6,.,TGTGCCAGCAGTATCGTCAGTCAAGAGACCCAGTACTTC,CASSIVSQETQYF
many,TRBJ2-5,TRBV6-5,.,TGTGCCAGCAGTTACTCGGGGGGCGCGGGAGAGACCCAGTACTTC,CASSYSGGAGETQYF
many,TRBJ2-1,TRBV20-1,.,TGCAGTGCTAGAACGGGACCTACGTTGAATGAGCAGTTCTTC,CSARTGPTLNEQFF
.,TRBJ2-7,TRBV5-1,TRBD1,TGCGCCAGCAGCCCGGGGGACAGGGGGATCGTCTTC,CASSPGDRGIVF
.,TRBJ1-1,TRBV4-1,.,TGCGCCAGCAGCCACTTGCCGACAGGGAACACTGAAGCTTTCTTT,CASSHLPTGNTEAFF
many,TRBJ2-1,TRBV18,TRBD2,TGTGCCAGCTCACCACGCGGGACTAGCGGGAGTAGTTACAATGAGCAGTTCTTC,CASSPRGTSGSSYNEQFF
few,TRBJ1-2,TRBV6-2/TRBV6-3,.,TGTGCCAGCAGACGACAGACAAACTATGGCTACACCTTC,CASRRQTNYGYTF
.,TRBJ2-2,TRBV7-2,TRBD1,TGTGCCAGCAGCCCGAGGACAGGGAAGAACACCGGGGAGCTGTTTTTT,CASSPRTGKNTGELFF
many,TRBJ1-5,TRBV4-3,.,TGCGCCAGCAGCCAAGTCCAGGGTGATCAGCCCCAGCATTTT,CASSQVQGDQPQHF
many,TRBJ2-4,TRBV20-1,.,TGCAGTGCTAGCCCCAGGGAGTTTGGCATTCAGTACTTC,CSASPREFGIQYF
few,TRBJ2-1,TRBV29-1,TRBD1,TGCAGCGTCCCGGGACAGGGGTTTAATGAGCAGTTCTTC,CSVPGQGFNEQFF
many,TRBJ2-3,TRBV4-3,.,TGCGCCAGCAGCCAAGATACAGACGGAGATACGCAGTATTTT,CASSQDTDGDTQYF
many,TRBJ2-1,TRBV20-1,.,TGCAGTGCTACCAGACAGGTGTACAATGAGCAGTTCTTC,CSATRQVYNEQFF
.,TRBJ1-6,TRBV5-1,.,TGCGCCAGCAGCTTGGTAGGCAGAAGATATAATTCACCCCTCCACTTT,CASSLVGRRYNSPLHF
many,TRBJ2-7,TRBV20-1,.,TGCAGTGCTCGCCGGGACCTCAATTACGAGCAGTACTTC,CSARRDLNYEQYF
.,TRBJ2-3,TRBV11-2,.,TGTGCCAGCAGCTCCCGCCCAAGACCCCACAGCACAGATACGCAGTATTTT,CASSSRPRPHSTDTQYF
few,TRBJ1-2,TRBV3-1,TRBD1,TGTGCCAGCAGCCAATACTCTAACCGGGACAGGACCTATGGCTACACCTTC,CASSQYSNRDRTYGYTF
many,TRBJ2-1,TRBV25-1,TRBD2,TGTGCCAGCAGTGAATTAGCGGGAGGGCCCGGGAATGAGCAGTTCTTC,CASSELAGGPGNEQFF
.,TRBJ1-1,TRBV6-5,.,TGTGCCAGCAGTTATGCCGCCGACAGGATGAACACTGAAGCTTTCTTT,CASSYAADRMNTEAFF
many,TRBJ2-1,TRBV7-2,TRBD2,TGTGCCAGCAGCTTTTACGGGACTAGCGGGTTTGATGAGCAGTTCTTC,CASSFYGTSGFDEQFF
.,TRBJ2-3,TRBV29-1,.,TGCAGCGTTGTCAAAGGGTCCGATACGCAGTATTTT,CSVVKGSDTQYF
few,TRBJ2-3,TRBV10-3,TRBD2,TGTGCCATCGAGGACCCTAGAGCCCGGGGGGTTACGCAGTATTTT,CAIEDPRARGVTQYF
many,TRBJ2-5,TRBV20-1,.,TGCAGTGCTCCGGATTTAGGGGTAACAACCCAGTACTTC,CSAPDLGVTTQYF
.,TRBJ2-1,TRBV20-1,TRBD2,TGCTTCGGGACTAGCGACTACAATGAGCAGTTCTTC,CFGTSDYNEQFF
.,TRBJ2-7,TRBV2,.,TGTGCCAGCAGGCCGTACGAGGCGACCTACGAGCAGTACTTC,CASRPYEATYEQYF
many,TRBJ1-1,TRBV4-2,.,TGTGCCAGCAGCCACCCAGGGAGCCGTGTTTTTATGAACACTGAAGCTTTCTTT,CASSHPGSRVFMNTEAFF
.,TRBJ1-6,TRBV20-1,TRBD1,TGCAGTGCTAGAACCGGGACAGCAGGATATAATTCACCCCTCCACTTT,CSARTGTAGYNSPLHF
few,TRBJ1-1,TRBV7-9,.,TGTGCCAGCAGCCCGGACGAGGGCGGTGAAGCTTTCTTT,CASSPDEGGEAFF
.,TRBJ2-3,TRBV7-2,.,TGTGCCAGCAGCCCCCCAAGTATTCTGTCGCAGTATTTT,CASSPPSILSQYF
many,TRBJ2-1,TRBV5-1,.,TGCGCCAGCACCCAAACTAGTTCGTCTTTTTACAATGAGCAGTTCTTC,CASTQTSSSFYNEQFF
many,TRBJ2-1,TRBV12-3/TRBV12-4,TRBD2,TGTGCCAGCAGTAAGGGACTAGCGGGGGGGTTTAATAATGAGCAGTTCTTC,CASSKGLAGGFNNEQFF